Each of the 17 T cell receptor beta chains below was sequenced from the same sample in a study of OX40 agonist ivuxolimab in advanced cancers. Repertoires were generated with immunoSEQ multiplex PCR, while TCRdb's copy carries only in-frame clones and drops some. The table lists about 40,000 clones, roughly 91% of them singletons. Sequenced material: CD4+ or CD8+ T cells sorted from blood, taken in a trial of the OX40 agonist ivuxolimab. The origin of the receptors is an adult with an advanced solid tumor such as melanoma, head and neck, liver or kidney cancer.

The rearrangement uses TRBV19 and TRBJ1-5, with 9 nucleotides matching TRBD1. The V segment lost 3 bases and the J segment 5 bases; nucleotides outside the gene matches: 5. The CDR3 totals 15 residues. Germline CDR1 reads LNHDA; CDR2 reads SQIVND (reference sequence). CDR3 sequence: CASSIRQGDHQPQHF. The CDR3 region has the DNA TGTGCCAGTAGTATCCGACAGGGGGATCATCAGCCCCAGCATTTT.

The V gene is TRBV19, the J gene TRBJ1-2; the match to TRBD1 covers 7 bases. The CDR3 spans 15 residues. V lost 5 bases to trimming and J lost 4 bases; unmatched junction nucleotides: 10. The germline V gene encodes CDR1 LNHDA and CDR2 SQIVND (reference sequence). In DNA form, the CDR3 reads TGTGCCAGTAGTGTGGGACAGCTTAAGACCTATGGCTACACCTTC. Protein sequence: CASSVGQLKTYGYTF. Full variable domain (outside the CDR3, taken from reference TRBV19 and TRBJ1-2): DGGITQSPKYLFRKEGQNVTLSCEQNLNHDAMYWYRQDPGQGLRLIYYSQIVNDFQKGDIAEGYSVSREKKESFPLTVTSAQKNPTAFYLCASSVGQLKTYGYTFGSGTRLTVV.

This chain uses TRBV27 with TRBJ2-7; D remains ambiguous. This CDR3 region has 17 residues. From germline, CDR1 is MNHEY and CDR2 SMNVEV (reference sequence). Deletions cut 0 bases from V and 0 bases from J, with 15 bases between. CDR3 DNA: TGTGCCAGCAGTTTATCGGGCCCCCAAGCGAGCTCCTACGAGCAGTACTTC. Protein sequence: CASSLSGPQASSYEQYF.

CDR3 region: CASSHSAGGGGYTF. The CDR3 DNA reads as TGTGCCAGCAGCCATTCGGCGGGGGGTGGAGGCTACACCTTC. The gene calls are TRBV5-6 and TRBJ1-2, with D perhaps TRBD1 (5 bases). V was clipped by 4 bases and J by 8 bases, with 18 bases between them. From germline, CDR1 is SGHDT and CDR2 YYEEEE. The CDR3 totals 14 residues.

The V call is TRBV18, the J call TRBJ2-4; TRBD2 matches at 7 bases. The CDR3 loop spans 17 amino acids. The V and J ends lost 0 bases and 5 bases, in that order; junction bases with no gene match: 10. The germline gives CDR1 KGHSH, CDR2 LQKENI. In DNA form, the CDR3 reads TGTGCCAGCTCACCACCCCGTAGTAGTGGGGGGGAAAACATTCAGTACTTC. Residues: CASSPPRSSGGENIQYF.

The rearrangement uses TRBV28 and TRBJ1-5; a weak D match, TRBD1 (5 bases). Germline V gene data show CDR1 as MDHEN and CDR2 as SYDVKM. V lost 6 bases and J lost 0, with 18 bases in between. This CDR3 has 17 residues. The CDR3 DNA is TGTGCCAGCAGCACCCGGAGGGGTTCTTATAGCAATCAGCCCCAGCATTTT. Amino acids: CASSTRRGSYSNQPQHF.

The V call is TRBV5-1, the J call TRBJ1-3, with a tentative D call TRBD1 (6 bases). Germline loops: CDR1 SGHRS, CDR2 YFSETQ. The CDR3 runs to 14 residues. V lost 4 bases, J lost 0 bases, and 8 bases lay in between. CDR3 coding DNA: TGCGCCAGCAGCGAACAGGGCTCTGGAAACACCATATATTTT. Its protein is CASSEQGSGNTIYF.

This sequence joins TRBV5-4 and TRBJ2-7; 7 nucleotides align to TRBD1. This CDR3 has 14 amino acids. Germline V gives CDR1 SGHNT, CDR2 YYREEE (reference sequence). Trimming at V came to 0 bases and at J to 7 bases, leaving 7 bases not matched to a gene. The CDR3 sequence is CASSLAVGQPEQYF. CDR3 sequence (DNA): TGTGCCAGCAGCTTGGCGGTGGGACAGCCGGAGCAGTACTTC.

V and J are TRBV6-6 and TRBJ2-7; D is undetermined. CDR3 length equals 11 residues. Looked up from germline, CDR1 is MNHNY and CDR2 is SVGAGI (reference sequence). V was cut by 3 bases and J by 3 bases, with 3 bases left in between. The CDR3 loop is CASSYIYEQYF. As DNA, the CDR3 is TGTGCCAGCAGTTATATCTACGAGCAGTACTTC.

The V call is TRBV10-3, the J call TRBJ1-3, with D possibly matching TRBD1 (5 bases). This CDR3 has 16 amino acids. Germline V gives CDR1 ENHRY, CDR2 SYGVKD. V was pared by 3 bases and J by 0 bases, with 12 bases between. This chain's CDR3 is CAISDPTAHSGNTIYF. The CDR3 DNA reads TGTGCCATCAGTGACCCGACAGCCCACTCTGGAAACACCATATATTTT.

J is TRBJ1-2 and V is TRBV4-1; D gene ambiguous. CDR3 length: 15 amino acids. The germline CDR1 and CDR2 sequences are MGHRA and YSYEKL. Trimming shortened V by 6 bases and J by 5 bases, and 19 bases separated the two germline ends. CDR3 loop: CASRTLGSRKYGYTF. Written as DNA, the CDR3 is TGCGCCAGCAGAACTTTGGGGTCCCGGAAATATGGCTACACCTTC.

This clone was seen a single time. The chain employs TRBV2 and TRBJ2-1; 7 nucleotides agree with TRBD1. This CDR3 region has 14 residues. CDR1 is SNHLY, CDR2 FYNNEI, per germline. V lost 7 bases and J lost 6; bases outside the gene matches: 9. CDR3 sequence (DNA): TGTGCCAGCACAACGGGACAGCGAACCAATGAGCAGTTCTTC. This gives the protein CASTTGQRTNEQFF.

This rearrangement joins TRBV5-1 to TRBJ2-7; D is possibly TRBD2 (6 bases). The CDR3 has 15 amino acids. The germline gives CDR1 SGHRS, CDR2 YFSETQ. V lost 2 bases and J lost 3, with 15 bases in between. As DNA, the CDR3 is TGCGCCAGCAGCTTCCCGACTAGTACCAACTACGAGCAGTACTTC. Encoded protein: CASSFPTSTNYEQYF.

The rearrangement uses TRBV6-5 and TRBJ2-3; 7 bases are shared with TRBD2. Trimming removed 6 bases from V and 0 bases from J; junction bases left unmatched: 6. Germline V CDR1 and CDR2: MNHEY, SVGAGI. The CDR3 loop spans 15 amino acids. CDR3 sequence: CASRTGGLSTDTQYF. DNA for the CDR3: TGTGCCAGCAGGACCGGGGGGTTGAGCACAGATACGCAGTATTTT.

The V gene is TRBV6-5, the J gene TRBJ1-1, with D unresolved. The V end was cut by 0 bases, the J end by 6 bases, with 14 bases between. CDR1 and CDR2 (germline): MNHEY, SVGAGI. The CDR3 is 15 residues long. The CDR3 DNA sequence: TGTGCCAGCAGTTACTCCGGGGATAGATACTCTGAAGCTTTCTTT. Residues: CASSYSGDRYSEAFF.

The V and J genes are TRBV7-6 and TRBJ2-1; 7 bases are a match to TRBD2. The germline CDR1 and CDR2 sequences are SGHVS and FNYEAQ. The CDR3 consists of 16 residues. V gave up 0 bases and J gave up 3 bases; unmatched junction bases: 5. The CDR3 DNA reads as TGTGCCAGCAGCTTAGCCCTCGGACTAGGCTACAATGAGCAGTTCTTC. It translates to CASSLALGLGYNEQFF. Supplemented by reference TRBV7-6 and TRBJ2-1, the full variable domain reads GAGVSQSPRYKVTKRGQDVALRCDPISGHVSLYWYRQALGQGPEFLTYFNYEAQQDKSGLPNDRFSAERPEGSISTLTIQRTEQRDSAMYRCASSLALGLGYNEQFFGPGTRLTVL.

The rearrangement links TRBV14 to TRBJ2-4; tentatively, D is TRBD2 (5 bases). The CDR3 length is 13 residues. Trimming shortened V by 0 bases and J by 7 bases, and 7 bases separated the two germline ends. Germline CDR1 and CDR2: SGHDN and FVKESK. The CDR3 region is CASSQDPGNIQYF. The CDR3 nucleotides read TGTGCCAGCAGCCAAGATCCGGGGAACATTCAGTACTTC.